This TCR beta chain was captured in a study of OX40 agonist ivuxolimab in advanced cancers. Study context: The patients' treatment was ivuxolimab, an agonistic anti-OX40 (CD134) antibody. A diagnosis of hepatocellular carcinoma, melanoma, renal cell or head and neck cancer was present in dose-escalation patients.

TCRdb keeps only in-frame clones here, not all; method: immunoSEQ multiplex PCR. This sample has 68,000 or so clones, with 84% found just once. About this clone itself: Antigen unknown.

Study-level results: CD4+ T cells averaged fewer expanded clones than CD8+ T cells. Some of the lowest clonal expansion was seen in partial responders at 0.1-3.0 mg/kg.

The V gene's germline CDR1 is SGDLS and CDR2 YYNGEE. The CDR3 has 16 amino acids. V shed 0 bases and J shed 4 bases, with 13 bases lying between them. This chain joins TRBV9 and TRBJ2-2; D may be TRBD1 (6 bases). This clonotype originated in an adult with an advanced solid tumor such as melanoma, head and neck, liver or kidney cancer. The sequenced sample was CD4+ or CD8+ T cells sorted from blood, obtained in a trial of the OX40 agonist ivuxolimab. The DNA of the CDR3 is TGTGCCAGCAGCGTAGGGGTAGGGGGTAGCACCGGGGAGCTGTTTTTT. The encoded protein is CASSVGVGGSTGELFF.